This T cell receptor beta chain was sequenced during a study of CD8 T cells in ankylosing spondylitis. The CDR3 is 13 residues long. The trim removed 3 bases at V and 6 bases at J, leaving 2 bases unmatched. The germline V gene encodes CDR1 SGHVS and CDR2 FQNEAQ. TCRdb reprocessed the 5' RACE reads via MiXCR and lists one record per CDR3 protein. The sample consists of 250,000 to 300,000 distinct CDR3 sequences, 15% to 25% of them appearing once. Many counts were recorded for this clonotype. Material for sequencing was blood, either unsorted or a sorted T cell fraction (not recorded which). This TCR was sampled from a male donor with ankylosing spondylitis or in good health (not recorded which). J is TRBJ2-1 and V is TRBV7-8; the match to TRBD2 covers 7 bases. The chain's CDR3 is CASSLASGNEQFF. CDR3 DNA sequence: TGTGCCAGCAGCTTGGCTAGCGGCAATGAGCAGTTCTTC.